This is a list of T cell receptor beta chains from one sample in a study of a mutant IDH1 vaccine in newly diagnosed glioma. These receptors' antigens are unknown. Assay used: immunoSEQ multiplex PCR; TCRdb lists only in-frame clones, some missing. The top ten hold roughly 4% of the sample, which has some 62,000 clones, 80% to 85% seen once. The source material was PBMCs, sampled from a glioma patient whose treatment included an IDH1 peptide vaccine. All receptors derive from a man aged 25-40 years with glioma. The CDR3 runs from the conserved cysteine through the conserved F or W. Fields, in order: CDR3 protein, CDR3 DNA, D gene, clone size, J gene, V gene. D genes are given only for firm matches. The listing skips clone size in some rows; elsewhere it reads once, few, many or a size class.

CASSLGGNTIYF,TGTGCCAGCAGCTTAGGTGGAAACACCATATATTTT,NA,NA,TRBJ1-3,TRBV13
CASSSGTDVNEKLFF,TGTGCCAGCAGCTCCGGGACCGACGTAAATGAAAAACTGTTTTTT,NA,NA,TRBJ1-4,TRBV5-5
CAWSGRVDTQYF,TGTGCCTGGAGCGGGCGGGTAGATACGCAGTATTTT,NA,NA,TRBJ2-3,TRBV30
CASSLVRGGETQYF,TGTGCCAGCAGCTTAGTTCGGGGGGGAGAGACCCAGTACTTC,TRBD2,NA,TRBJ2-5,TRBV7-9
CASSMGAYEQYF,TGTGCCAGCAGTATGGGGGCCTACGAGCAGTACTTC,NA,NA,TRBJ2-7,TRBV6-1
CASSHGPGSDEQYF,TGCGCCAGCAGCCACGGGCCTGGGTCGGACGAGCAGTACTTC,NA,NA,TRBJ2-7,TRBV4-1
CASSSNRKSYTF,TGTGCCAGCAGTTCAAACAGGAAAAGCTACACCTTC,NA,NA,TRBJ1-2,TRBV28
CASSLEPSPTLEQFF,TGTGCCAGCAGCTTAGAGCCTAGCCCTACTTTGGAGCAGTTCTTC,NA,NA,TRBJ2-1,TRBV11-2
CASSLWRNPGGRGRTYEQYF,TGTGCCAGCAGTTTATGGAGAAACCCTGGCGGAAGGGGTCGAACCTACGAGCAGTACTTC,NA,once,TRBJ2-7,TRBV28
CASSLVTRGGTGNTIYF,TGTGCCAGCAGCTTAGTGACGCGGGGCGGCACTGGAAACACCATATATTTT,NA,NA,TRBJ1-3,TRBV11-2
CASSSNPGQAYEQYF,TGTGCCAGCAGCTCGAACCCGGGACAGGCCTACGAGCAGTACTTC,TRBD1,NA,TRBJ2-7,TRBV5-5
CATSNRLGFVSQPQHF,TGTGCCACCAGCAATCGGCTGGGGTTCGTGAGTCAGCCCCAGCATTTT,NA,few,TRBJ1-5,TRBV15
CASSPSWNNFFYGYTF,TGTGCCAGCAGCCCTTCTTGGAATAATTTCTTCTATGGCTACACCTTC,NA,NA,TRBJ1-2,TRBV5-6
CASGDGYTF,TGTGCCAGCGGAGATGGCTACACCTTC,NA,NA,TRBJ1-2,TRBV28
CASSRLRMTSYEQYF,TGTGCCAGCAGCCGATTGCGGATGACCTCCTACGAGCAGTACTTC,NA,NA,TRBJ2-7,TRBV27
CASSPNQGVGEKLFF,TGTGCCAGCTCACCAAATCAAGGGGTTGGCGAAAAACTGTTTTTT,NA,NA,TRBJ1-4,TRBV18
CASSEIGSSYNSPLHF,TGTGCCAGCAGTGAAATTGGAAGCTCCTATAATTCACCCCTCCACTTT,NA,NA,TRBJ1-6,TRBV6-1
CASSPGQGNYGYTF,TGTGCCAGCAGCCCGGGACAGGGGAACTATGGCTACACCTTC,TRBD1,NA,TRBJ1-2,TRBV5-8
CASSLYGVPGANVLTF,TGCGCCAGCAGCTTGTATGGGGTCCCTGGGGCCAACGTCCTGACTTTC,NA,NA,TRBJ2-6,TRBV5-1
CASSFPGAYRAKLFF,TGTGCCAGCAGTTTCCCAGGGGCCTATCGGGCAAAACTGTTTTTT,NA,NA,TRBJ1-4,TRBV28
CASIGVKGVFGNTIYF,TGTGCCAGCATTGGGGTCAAGGGGGTTTTTGGAAACACCATATATTTT,NA,NA,TRBJ1-3,TRBV2
CASSQGLVGQGHPPPYEQYF,TGTGCCAGCAGCCAAGGTCTTGTCGGACAGGGACATCCCCCCCCCTACGAGCAGTACTTC,TRBD1,NA,TRBJ2-7,TRBV7-6
CASTPRAGVSNQPQHF,TGTGCCAGCACCCCTCGGGCAGGGGTTTCCAATCAGCCCCAGCATTTT,NA,NA,TRBJ1-5,TRBV28
CASSLRGGFKETQYF,TGTGCCAGCAGCTTGCGGGGCGGGTTTAAAGAGACCCAGTACTTC,NA,NA,TRBJ2-5,TRBV7-2
CASSSSGRTDTQYF,TGTGCCAGCAGCTCTAGCGGGCGCACAGATACGCAGTATTTT,TRBD2,NA,TRBJ2-3,TRBV7-9
CASSTPTDRGAPGELFF,TGTGCCAGTAGTACCCCTACCGACAGGGGGGCGCCCGGGGAGCTGTTTTTT,TRBD1,NA,TRBJ2-2,TRBV19
CATSRVPSEKLFF,TGTGCCACCAGCAGAGTGCCAAGTGAAAAACTGTTTTTT,NA,NA,TRBJ1-4,TRBV15
CASSSSATNEKLFF,TGTGCCAGCTCATCGAGTGCAACTAATGAAAAACTGTTTTTT,NA,NA,TRBJ1-4,TRBV18
CASRTGLGEKLFF,TGTGCCAGCAGGACAGGGCTCGGTGAAAAACTGTTTTTT,TRBD1,once,TRBJ1-4,TRBV28
CASSGNRPYEQYF,TGTGCCAGCAGTGGGAACAGGCCCTACGAGCAGTACTTC,NA,NA,TRBJ2-7,TRBV6-1
CASSTDRLNTEAFF,TGTGCCAGTAGTACCGACAGGTTGAACACTGAAGCTTTCTTT,NA,NA,TRBJ1-1,TRBV19
CASTVGQGVGNIQYF,TGTGCCAGCACCGTGGGACAGGGGGTAGGAAACATTCAGTACTTC,TRBD1,NA,TRBJ2-4,TRBV2
CASSEYWNTEAFF,TGTGCCAGCAGCGAGTACTGGAACACTGAAGCTTTCTTT,NA,NA,TRBJ1-1,TRBV28
CASSPDRGSYEQYF,TGTGCCAGCAGCCCGGACAGGGGAAGCTACGAGCAGTACTTC,TRBD1,NA,TRBJ2-7,TRBV7-9
CASSHDWSSYNSPLHF,TGCGCCAGCAGCCACGACTGGAGCTCCTATAATTCACCCCTCCACTTT,NA,NA,TRBJ1-6,TRBV5-1
CASSQQGIRGYTF,TGCGCCAGCAGCCAGCAGGGGATACGTGGCTACACCTTC,NA,NA,TRBJ1-2,TRBV4-1
CASSEGTGGPMNTEAFF,TGTGCCAGCAGTGAAGGGACAGGGGGGCCCATGAACACTGAAGCTTTCTTT,TRBD1,NA,TRBJ1-1,TRBV2
CASSRTGSDEKLFF,TGTGCCAGCTCGCGGACAGGGTCTGATGAAAAACTGTTTTTT,TRBD1,NA,TRBJ1-4,TRBV18
CASSQLRGGEAFF,TGTGCCAGCAGCCAACTTAGGGGAGGTGAAGCTTTCTTT,NA,NA,TRBJ1-1,TRBV14
CAWRLRLGQGAYEQYF,TGTGCCTGGAGGCTCCGTTTGGGACAGGGGGCTTACGAGCAGTACTTC,TRBD1,NA,TRBJ2-7,TRBV30
CSVEDRDRGRNTIYF,TGCAGCGTTGAAGATCGAGACAGGGGGAGAAACACCATATATTTT,TRBD1,NA,TRBJ1-3,TRBV29-1
CASSFSGGRGAQPQHF,TGTGCCAGCAGTTTTTCAGGGGGTCGCGGGGCTCAGCCCCAGCATTTT,TRBD1,NA,TRBJ1-5,TRBV27
CASSHRDLNYGYTF,TGTGCCAGCAGCCACCGGGACCTCAACTATGGCTACACCTTC,NA,few,TRBJ1-2,TRBV7-9
CAISGTGIGEQFF,TGTGCCATCAGCGGGACAGGGATCGGTGAGCAGTTCTTC,TRBD1,once,TRBJ2-1,TRBV10-3
CASSTGTGWYEQYF,TGCGCCAGCAGTACCGGGACAGGGTGGTACGAGCAGTACTTC,TRBD1,NA,TRBJ2-7,TRBV5-1
CASSPNTVANSPLHF,TGTGCCAGCTCACCAAATACGGTTGCAAATTCACCCCTCCACTTT,NA,NA,TRBJ1-6,TRBV18
CASSLERRDSYNEQFF,TGTGCCAGCAGCTTAGAACGCCGGGACAGCTACAATGAGCAGTTCTTC,TRBD1,NA,TRBJ2-1,TRBV13
CASSLTGDYGYTF,TGTGCCAGCAGTTTGACAGGGGACTATGGCTACACCTTC,TRBD1,NA,TRBJ1-2,TRBV6-6